Reported below is one T cell receptor (beta chain). The antigen is undetermined. The sample belongs to a study of identical twins. CDR1 is LNHNV, CDR2 YYDKDF, per germline (reference sequence). The V gene end was trimmed by 6 bases and the J gene end by 4 bases; junction bases not matched to a gene: 12. The CDR3 consists of 15 residues. Study outcomes and limitations: Whereas memory repertoires showed no such difference, abundant cord blood beta clonotypes carried fewer insertions. Zero-insertion analyses could be partly confounded by invariant MAIT and iNKT cells.

Template switching added a universal primer binding site, and final cDNA carried unique molecular identifiers. TCRdb used MiXCR to reprocess the 5' RACE reads, holding one entry per CDR3 protein. The sample includes more than 400,000 distinct CDR3 sequences, 12% to 15% of them seen just once. A further study also used this sample, focusing on yellow fever vaccine responses in identical twins.

The sample comprised CD4+ T cells sorted from blood. The source of this sequence is a woman between 18 and 30 years old in good health. The rearrangement links TRBV15 to TRBJ2-7; TRBD1 matches 7 bases. In DNA, the CDR3 is TGTGCCACCAGTACTTTACAGGGGAGCTTTTACGAGCAGTACTTC. Translating gives CATSTLQGSFYEQYF.